The 13 T cell receptor beta chains below come from one sample, sequenced in a study of blood T cell repertoires in COVID-19 (TCRdb year 2020). Library prep was done by the immunoSEQ multiplex PCR assay. TCRdb limited this immuneACCESS table to in-frame rearrangements with V and J called. A share of clones is missing; checked studies link under half to unresolved V genes, and the rest is unexplained. For this sample the table gives 120,000 to 150,000 clones, of which 88% were detected only once. Clones ranked in the top ten supply about 2.5% of the sample. The sample taken for sequencing was peripheral blood. Receptors were obtained from a human donor with COVID-19, enrolled during active disease. The donor label of this sample is uncertain.

The genes are TRBV4-2 and TRBJ1-1; D may be TRBD1 (5 bases). There are 15 residues in the CDR3. The V gene lost 3 bases and the J gene lost 2 bases, with 13 bases spanning the gap. The V gene's germline CDR1 is LGHNA and CDR2 YNFKEQ. The chain's CDR3 is CASSQGSGGNTEAFF. Here the CDR3 DNA reads TGTGCCAGCAGCCAGGGTTCGGGGGGAAACACTGAAGCTTTCTTT.

The genes are TRBV9 and TRBJ2-5, with a weak D call TRBD2 (5 bases). The CDR3 spans 14 residues. Germline V gene lookup returns CDR1 SGDLS and CDR2 YYNGEE. V lost 2 bases and J lost 4, with 12 bases in between. In DNA, the CDR3 is TGTGCCAGCAGCGTGCGCCCGGGGTCAGAGACCCAGTACTTC. Translated, it gives CASSVRPGSETQYF.

The V gene is TRBV6-1, the J gene TRBJ1-2, with unresolved D. With 3 bases removed from V and 7 bases from J, the gap between germline ends came to 15 bases. The CDR3 spans 14 residues. CDR1 and CDR2 (germline): MNHNS, SASEGT. The CDR3 DNA reads TGTGCCAGCAGTGAGAATGGAGGGAACGGTGGCTACACCTTC. It encodes CASSENGGNGGYTF.

The CDR3 reads CASSLVRTGALAYGYTF. Here the CDR3 DNA reads TGTGCCAGCAGCTTAGTCCGGACAGGGGCATTGGCCTATGGCTACACCTTC. The V call is TRBV7-6, the J call TRBJ1-2, with TRBD1 matching 9 bases. The CDR3 spans 17 residues. Germline V gene data show CDR1 as SGHVS and CDR2 as FNYEAQ. The J segment lost 4 bases and the V segment lost 1 base, leaving 10 bases of the junction unmatched.

The chain recombines TRBV11-3 with TRBJ2-7; 7 nucleotides match TRBD1. CDR1 is SGHNT and CDR2 is YENEEA in the germline V gene. V trimming: 4 bases; J trimming: 3 bases; junction bases outside the gene matches: 9. This CDR3 is 15 amino acids long. This CDR3 reads CASSSSGTADYEQYF. The CDR3 bases are TGTGCCAGCAGCTCATCCGGGACAGCAGACTACGAGCAGTACTTC. Looking up the rest from reference TRBV11-3 and TRBJ2-7 gives the full variable domain: EAGVVQSPRYKIIEKKQPVAFWCNPISGHNTLYWYLQNLGQGPELLIRYENEEAVDDSQLPKDRFSAERLKGVDSTLKIQPAELGDSAVYLCASSSSGTADYEQYFGPGTRLTVT.

In this sample, this clone turned up once. CDR3 DNA: TGCGCCAGCAGCCTCCTGAGGGGGTTCGGCCAAGAGACCCAGTACTTC. This translates into CASSLLRGFGQETQYF. The gene calls are TRBV5-1 and TRBJ2-5; a weak D match, TRBD1 (6 bases). CDR3 size: 16 residues. The germline CDR1 and CDR2 sequences are SGHRS and YFSETQ. The V end was cut by 4 bases, the J end by 1 base, with 17 bases between.

On this clone: This clone may be a read error of a much larger clone one base away. Other DNA sequences within the sample encode an identical CDR3. This chain uses TRBV2 with TRBJ1-5, with unresolved D. Germline V lookup: CDR1 SNHLY, CDR2 FYNNEI. The V gene lost 1 base and the J gene lost 5 bases, with 6 bases spanning the gap. The CDR3 is 13 amino acids. Here the CDR3 DNA reads TGTGCCAGCAGTGAAGGCAGGTATCAGCCCCAGCATTTT. It encodes CASSEGRYQPQHF.

The rearrangement joins TRBV30 to TRBJ1-4; 11 nucleotides agree with TRBD1. Unmatched junction bases numbered 5, after V lost 3 bases and J lost 8 bases. The germline V gene has CDR1 GTSNPN and CDR2 SVGIG (reference sequence). This CDR3 comprises 14 residues. The CDR3 region has the DNA TGTGCCTGGAGCCGGGACAGGGGGTACGAAAAACTGTTTTTT. Protein sequence: CAWSRDRGYEKLFF.

The chain joins TRBV7-9 to TRBJ1-3, with 7 bases lining up with TRBD1. Germline V gene data show CDR1 as SEHNR and CDR2 as FQNEAQ (reference sequence). Unmatched junction bases numbered 3, after V lost 0 bases and J lost 4 bases. The CDR3 sequence is 15 residues long. CDR3 residues: CASSLAPGQGNTIYF. The CDR3 coding sequence is TGTGCCAGCAGCTTAGCCCCGGGACAGGGAAACACCATATATTTT.

The rearrangement joins TRBV15 to TRBJ1-2; D uncertain. Germline V gene sequence: CDR1 LNHNV, CDR2 YYDKDF (reference sequence). The CDR3 totals 16 residues. The V end lost 3 bases, the J end lost 8 bases, and 22 bases lay between the germline ends. The CDR3, as DNA: TGTGCCACCAGCAGGCGGGTGGTAGTCGGGTCGGAGGGCTACACCTTC. Protein sequence: CATSRRVVVGSEGYTF.

V usage is TRBV20-1 and J usage is TRBJ1-6; D call uncertain. From germline, CDR1 is DFQATT and CDR2 SNEGSKA (reference sequence). CDR3 size: 13 residues. The V gene lost 3 bases and the J gene lost 6 bases, with 9 bases spanning the gap. The chain's CDR3 is CSASGGFNSPLHF. In DNA form, the CDR3 reads TGCAGTGCTAGTGGAGGTTTTAATTCACCCCTCCACTTT.

V and J are TRBV6-2 or TRBV6-3 and TRBJ2-6, with TRBD1 matching 10 bases. V trimming: 5 bases; J trimming: 0 bases; junction bases outside the gene matches: 4. The CDR3 spans 17 residues. Germline V CDR1 and CDR2: MNHEY, SVGEGT. Here the CDR3 DNA reads TGTGCCAGCAGTACGGGACAGGGGTCCTCTGGGGCCAACGTCCTGACTTTC. This sequence encodes CASSTGQGSSGANVLTF.

The chain employs TRBV5-6 and TRBJ2-1; D remains unclear. The CDR3 totals 17 residues. Per the germline V gene, CDR1 is SGHDT and CDR2 is YYEEEE. Trimming cost V 4 bases and J 0 bases, with 17 bases left between them. The CDR3 coding sequence is TGTGCCAGCAGCCACCGAGAGCGCGTGAGCTCCTACAATGAGCAGTTCTTC. Its protein product is CASSHRERVSSYNEQFF. The full variable domain, completed using reference TRBV5-6 and TRBJ2-1, is DAGVTQSPTHLIKTRGQQVTLRCSPKSGHDTVSWYQQALGQGPQFIFQYYEEEERQRGNFPDRFSGHQFPNYSSELNVNALLLGDSALYLCASSHRERVSSYNEQFFGPGTRLTVL.